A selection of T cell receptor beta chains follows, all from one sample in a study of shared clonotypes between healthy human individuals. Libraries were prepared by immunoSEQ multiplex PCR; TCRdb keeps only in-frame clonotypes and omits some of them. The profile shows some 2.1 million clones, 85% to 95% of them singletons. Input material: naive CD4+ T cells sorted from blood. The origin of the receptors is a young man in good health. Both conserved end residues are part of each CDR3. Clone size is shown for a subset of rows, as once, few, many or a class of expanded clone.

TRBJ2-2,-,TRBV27,CASSFSPGVAGQAGELFF
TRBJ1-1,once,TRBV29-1,CSVERQLNTEAFF
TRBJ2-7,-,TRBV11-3,CASSSGQKHYEQYF
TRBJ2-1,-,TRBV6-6,CASRQPSYNEQFF
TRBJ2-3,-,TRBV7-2,CASSLQRGLAGADTQYF
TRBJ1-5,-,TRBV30,CAWSVGQPQHF
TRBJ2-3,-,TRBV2,CASSASGGTDTQYF
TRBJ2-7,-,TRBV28,CASRKRSGQALSYEQYF
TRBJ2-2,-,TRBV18,CASSVGTGGTGELFF
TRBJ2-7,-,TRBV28,CASSRLNYEQYF
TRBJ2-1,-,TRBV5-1,CASTWELAGVNEQFF
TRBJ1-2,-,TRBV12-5,CASGFQGSANYGYTF
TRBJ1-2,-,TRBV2,CASNLNYGYTF
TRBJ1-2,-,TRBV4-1,CASSQSVTDRLNSPNYGYTF
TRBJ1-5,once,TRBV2,CASSERGNSNQPQHF
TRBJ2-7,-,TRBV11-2,CASSLAPTGPGYEQYF
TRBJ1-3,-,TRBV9,CASSVATRGQGLSGNTIYF
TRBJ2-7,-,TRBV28,CASRGARLAGFYEQYF
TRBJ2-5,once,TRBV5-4,CASSRNPGDQETQYF
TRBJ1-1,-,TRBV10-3,CAISEVRWNTEAFF
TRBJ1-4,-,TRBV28,CASIEGTTNEKLFF
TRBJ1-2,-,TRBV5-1,CASSLVTGNYGYTF
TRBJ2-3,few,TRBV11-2,CASSFTDTQYF
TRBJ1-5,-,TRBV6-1,CASSEALPGNQPQHF
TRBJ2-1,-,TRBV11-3,CASSLAGKFPNEQFF
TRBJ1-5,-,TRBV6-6,CASSYDGGNQPQHF
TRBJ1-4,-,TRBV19,CASSPTGPGEKLFF
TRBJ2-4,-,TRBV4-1,CASSPRQEGRAVAKNIQYF
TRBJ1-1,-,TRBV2,CASSEHQGVTEAFF
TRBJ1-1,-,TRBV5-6,CASSPRDTNTEAFF
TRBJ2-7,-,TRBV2,CATTRAIDRGYEQYF
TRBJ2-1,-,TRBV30,CAWATRRSEQFF
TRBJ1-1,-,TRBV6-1,CASSEPGTGGLGTEAFF
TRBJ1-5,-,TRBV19,CASSNQPQHF
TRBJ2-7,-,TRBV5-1,CASSVGQAPYEQYF
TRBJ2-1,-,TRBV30,CAWSGLAGEGYNEQFF
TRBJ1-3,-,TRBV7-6,CASSLASFSSGNTIYF
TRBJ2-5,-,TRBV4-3,CASSQKDQETQYF
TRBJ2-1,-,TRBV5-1,CASSPTSGTYNEQFF
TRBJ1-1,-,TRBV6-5,CASSHEEKNTEAFF
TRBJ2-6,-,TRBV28,CASSLEGRLGANVLTF
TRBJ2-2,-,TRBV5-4,CASSLNSGGTGELFF
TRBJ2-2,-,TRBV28,CASRPGLAFEGTGELFF
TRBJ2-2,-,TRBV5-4,CASSLDPRGRGTGELFF
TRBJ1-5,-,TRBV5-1,CASRLTGGEGQPQHF
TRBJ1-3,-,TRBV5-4,CASSSGGTAGNTIYF
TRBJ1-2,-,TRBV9,CASSEGQGQGNNYGYTF
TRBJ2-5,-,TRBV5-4,CASSLIGRYQETQYF